The present TCR beta chain was sequenced within a study of graft-versus-host responses after intestinal transplantation. Whole-study context: Every recipient had anti-thymocyte globulin induction and about three years of tacrolimus plus steroids.

Measured with immunoSEQ multiplex PCR; TCRdb has only the in-frame clones, and not every one. The sample has roughly 13,000 clones, 30% to 35% seen once. In germline, CDR1 is MNHNS, CDR2 SASEGT. This CDR3 has 14 amino acids. The J segment lost 8 bases and the V segment lost 6 bases, leaving 6 bases of the junction unmatched. Notes on the study in general: Early after transplant, HvG declines were associated with peak levels of circulating GvH clones.

This clone was seen a handful of times. V usage is TRBV6-1 and J usage is TRBJ2-4, with TRBD2 matching 11 bases. Sample: alloreactive CD4+ T cells from a mixed lymphocyte reaction culture, taken before intestinal transplant. As for subset: CFSE-low proliferating T cells sorted from approximately 6-day pre-transplant mixed lymphocyte reaction (GvH or HvG direction). This TCR was recovered from a human patient who received an intestinal transplant. The CDR3 loop is CASSQGLAAYIQYF. The CDR3 nucleotides read TGTGCCAGCAGCCAGGGACTAGCGGCTTACATTCAGTACTTC.